This T cell receptor (beta chain) came from a study of response to subunit inactivated influenza vaccine. This clonotype was seen a handful of times. Using its own MiXCR run on the RT-PCR reads, TCRdb lists one record per CDR3 protein. Of about 570,000 distinct CDR3 sequences in the sample, about 11% were seen once. Germline V CDR1 and CDR2: ENHRY, SYGVKD. The CDR3 contains 15 residues. Trimming shortened V by 0 bases and J by 9 bases, and 15 bases separated the two germline ends. These data were likewise used in another study, on T cells expressing NK-cell markers. As reported in that work: A 5'RACE template switching approach incorporating UMIs was used to make TCR beta cDNA.

The chain joins TRBV10-3 to TRBJ2-1; D may be TRBD1 or TRBD2 (5 bases each). The sequence was obtained from a man in his fifties or sixties who received an inactivated influenza vaccine. Here the sequenced sample was PBMCs from blood, taken on the day of vaccination. The CDR3 DNA reads TGTGCCATCAGTGAGTCTCCGGAGACGAGGGGTGAGCAGTTCTTC. Translated, it gives CAISESPETRGEQFF.